This TCR beta chain originates from a study of T cells in Graves' hyperthyroidism and ophthalmopathy. Across the whole study: Sampling of peripheral blood happened at initial diagnosis, prior to any treatment. Study results and limitations: Through a model of 13 V-J features, ophthalmopathy was separated from stable hyperthyroidism.

Those with hyperthyroidism were 18 to 65 years old, newly diagnosed, and ill for under 2 months. Patients showing uncontrolled infection, other autoimmune disease, pregnancy or lactation were ineligible. This CDR3 spans 14 amino acids. The V end lost 6 bases, the J end lost 1 base, and 15 bases lay between the germline ends. Germline assignment: CDR1 SQVTM and CDR2 ANQGSEA. This clonotype appeared many times. Antigen: not known. TCR beta CDR3 regions were amplified from RNA transcripts. Researchers ran a first-round RT-PCR on the TCR CDR3 using the HTBI primer set. MiXCR was run by TCRdb on the multiplex PCR reads, yielding one entry per CDR3 protein. The table records fewer than 900,000 distinct CDR3 sequences, around 17% of them present only once.

The chain joins TRBV29-1 to TRBJ2-5; D gene ambiguous. This TCR was sampled from a man aged 18 to 30 with Graves' hyperthyroidism. The sequenced sample consisted of blood. The CDR3 loop reads CSVAAGDGQETQYF. The CDR3 region has the DNA TGCAGCGTCGCCGCTGGAGACGGCCAAGAGACCCAGTACTTC.